These T cell receptor beta chains were read from a single sample in a study of T cells after yellow fever vaccination. One entry per CDR3 protein results from TCRdb running MiXCR on the 5' RACE reads. The sample holds 300,000 to 450,000 distinct CDR3 sequences, approximately 6% seen once. Here the sequenced sample was PBMCs, taken 5 days after the yellow fever booster vaccination. The receptors here all came from a man aged 30 to 45 who received the YFV17D yellow fever vaccine. Each CDR3 is given with its conserved first and last residue. A D gene is named only where the DNA matches it firmly. Size values are once, few and many counts, or a class for expanded clones, and some rows have none.

j_call clone_size d_call v_call cdr3_nt cdr3_aa
TRBJ1-5 - - TRBV7-2 TGTGCCAGCAGCTCGAGACACCAGGATCGGCCCCAGCATTTT CASSSRHQDRPQHF
TRBJ2-3 many - TRBV12-3/TRBV12-4 TGTGCCAGCAGTGGGACAACAGATACGCAGTATTTT CASSGTTDTQYF
TRBJ2-5 many - TRBV30 TGTGCCTGGAGTCCCTGGGGGCGGGTGACCCAGTACTTC CAWSPWGRVTQYF
TRBJ2-1 many TRBD2 TRBV10-2 TGCGCCAGCAGTGTGAGAACCGGGACTAGCGAAACTAAGTTCTTC CASSVRTGTSETKFF
TRBJ2-3 - - TRBV29-1 TGCAGCGTTGATGAGGACACAGATACGCAGTATTTT CSVDEDTDTQYF
TRBJ2-3 many TRBD2 TRBV12-3/TRBV12-4 TGTGCCAGCAGTTTACGACTAGCGGGTCGCACAGATACGCAGTATTTT CASSLRLAGRTDTQYF
TRBJ2-7 - - TRBV7-8 TGTGCCAGCACCTATAGCGGAGGGATAAGTACCTACGAGCAGTACTTC CASTYSGGISTYEQYF
TRBJ2-1 - TRBD2 TRBV5-6 TGTGCCAGCAGCTTGGGGGCGGGGGGAGCTCCTAATGAGCAGTTCTTC CASSLGAGGAPNEQFF
TRBJ2-7 - - TRBV28 TGTGCCAGCAGTCGATCACAGGGCTCTTACGAGCAGTACTTC CASSRSQGSYEQYF
TRBJ1-5 many - TRBV18 TGTGCCAGCTCACCGAACAGGAAAGATCAGCCCCAGCATTTT CASSPNRKDQPQHF
TRBJ2-1 few - TRBV18 TGTGCCAGCCAGGGCCTTACCTACAATGAGCAGTTCTTC CASQGLTYNEQFF
TRBJ2-5 - TRBD1 TRBV24-1 TGTGCCACCAGGCGACAGGGAAGGAAGGAGACCCAGTACTTC CATRRQGRKETQYF
TRBJ2-1 - TRBD2 TRBV7-8 TGTGCCAGCAGCATGAGCGGGGCCGCCTACAATGAGCAGTTCTTC CASSMSGAAYNEQFF
TRBJ2-1 many - TRBV20-1 TGCAGTGCGGCCCTGGGGGGACAAATCTCCTACAATGAGCAGTTCTTC CSAALGGQISYNEQFF
TRBJ2-1 few TRBD2 TRBV20-1 TGCAGTGCCCACCTAGCGGGATTGCTTCATGAGCAGTTCTTC CSAHLAGLLHEQFF
TRBJ2-5 few TRBD2 TRBV12-3/TRBV12-4 TGTGCCAGCAGTTTCAGATGGACTAGCGCGGAGGGTGAGACCCAGTACTTC CASSFRWTSAEGETQYF
TRBJ1-5 many TRBD1 TRBV10-3 TGTGCCATCAGTGATACAGGGGTGCCCCAGCATTTT CAISDTGVPQHF
TRBJ2-4 - - TRBV6-2/TRBV6-3 TGTGCCAGCAGTTATCCCGGGGTAAACATTCAGTACTTC CASSYPGVNIQYF
TRBJ2-6 few - TRBV5-1 TGCGCCAGCAGGTCAACTGGGGCCAACGTCCTGACTTTC CASRSTGANVLTF
TRBJ2-2 few - TRBV5-4 TGTGCCACCGGAACAGTTACCGGGGAGCTGTTTTTT CATGTVTGELFF
TRBJ2-7 many TRBD2 TRBV5-1 TGCGCCAGCAGCTACTCTAGCGGGAGTTACGAGCAGTACTTC CASSYSSGSYEQYF
TRBJ2-1 - TRBD2 TRBV13 TGTGCCAGCAGCTCTAGGGGACTAGCGGGGGACATAACGTACAATGAGCAGTTCTTC CASSSRGLAGDITYNEQFF
TRBJ1-1 many TRBD1 TRBV25-1 TGTGCCAGCAGTGAAGGGACAGCGGGCCCCCTGGGCACTGAAGCTTTCTTT CASSEGTAGPLGTEAFF
TRBJ2-1 few TRBD2 TRBV20-1 TGCAGTGCCCCCCCTAGCGGAAGAACCTACAATGAGCAGTTCTTC CSAPPSGRTYNEQFF
TRBJ2-3 few - TRBV5-4 TGTGCCAGCAGCTTACAGGGTGGTGGCACAGATACGCAGTATTTT CASSLQGGGTDTQYF
TRBJ2-1 many - TRBV20-1 TGCAGTGCTAGAGAGGGGGCACTATACAATGAGCAGTTCTTC CSAREGALYNEQFF
TRBJ1-5 few - TRBV12-3/TRBV12-4 TGTGCCAGCAGTTTAACAGGGAGAGTAAATCAGCCCCAGCATTTT CASSLTGRVNQPQHF
TRBJ2-2 - TRBD2 TRBV12-3/TRBV12-4 TGTGCCTTCTGTTTAATTCTAGCGGGAGCGAAGAACACCGGGGAGCTGTTTTTT CAFCLILAGAKNTGELFF
TRBJ1-2 few - TRBV12-3/TRBV12-4 TGTGCCAGCAGTCCCCCCACCCCGGCCAGGACTAACTATGGCTACACCTTC CASSPPTPARTNYGYTF
TRBJ2-7 - - TRBV7-2 TGTGCCAGCAGCTTACAGCGGACCTACGAGCAGTACTTC CASSLQRTYEQYF
TRBJ2-7 many TRBD1 TRBV7-2 TGTGCCAGCAGCTTAGCGGGACAGGCCTACGAGCAGTACTTC CASSLAGQAYEQYF
TRBJ2-5 - TRBD2 TRBV18 TGTGCCAGCTCACCTCCGGCGAGGGGAGGGCAAGAGACCCAGTACTTC CASSPPARGGQETQYF
TRBJ2-1 few - TRBV5-4 TGTGCCAGCAGTACCGGACCCACAAATGAGCAGTTCTTC CASSTGPTNEQFF
TRBJ2-1 - TRBD2 TRBV3-1 TGTGCCAGCAGCCAACGGTCCGGGAGGGCCGATGAGCAGTTCTTC CASSQRSGRADEQFF
TRBJ2-2 many TRBD2 TRBV28 TGTGCCGGGAGGGCGCAGGGTAAGATCGGGGAGCTGTTTTTT CAGRAQGKIGELFF
TRBJ2-1 - TRBD1 TRBV5-1 TGCGCCAGCAGCCGGACAGGGGAAACCTACAATGAGCAGTTCTTC CASSRTGETYNEQFF
TRBJ2-1 few - TRBV2 TGTGCCAGGGAGAGGGGGGCGGGAAGTATCTACAATGAGCAGTTCTTC CARERGAGSIYNEQFF
TRBJ2-6 few TRBD1 TRBV7-3 TGTGCCAGCAGCTTCCGGCCCGGACAGGGTAGCTCTGGGGCCAACGTCCTGACTTTC CASSFRPGQGSSGANVLTF
TRBJ2-7 many - TRBV9 TGTGCCAGCAGCTATACTCCGGCCTACGAGCAGTACTTC CASSYTPAYEQYF
TRBJ2-1 many TRBD1 TRBV30 TGTGCCTATAGGTTGGGACAGGGAAATTATGAGCAGTTCTTC CAYRLGQGNYEQFF
TRBJ2-3 few TRBD2 TRBV14 TGTGCCAGCAGCCAGGAGGGGCGGGAGCTCACAGATACGCAGTATTTT CASSQEGRELTDTQYF
TRBJ2-2 - TRBD1 TRBV29-1 TGCAGCGCCACAGACGAGGACAGGACGAACACCGGGGAGCTGTTTTTT CSATDEDRTNTGELFF
TRBJ1-1 few - TRBV20-1 TGCAGTGGAACCGGCGGAATGAACACTGAAGCTTTCTTT CSGTGGMNTEAFF
TRBJ2-2 few - TRBV11-2 TGTGCCAGCAGCGACGGGGGCAGTCTGATCACCGGGGAGCTGTTTTTT CASSDGGSLITGELFF
TRBJ2-1 few TRBD2 TRBV6-1 TGTGCCAGCCACCGGACTAGCGGGATCTCGAATGATGAGCAGTTCTTC CASHRTSGISNDEQFF
TRBJ2-7 - - TRBV20-1 TGCAGTGCTAGAGATGGAGCTGTCTTTGAGAGCTCCTACGAGCAGTACTTC CSARDGAVFESSYEQYF
TRBJ2-1 few TRBD2 TRBV5-1 TGCGCCAGCAGCGCAGCCTGGGCGGGAGTAGGAAATGAGCAGTTCTTC CASSAAWAGVGNEQFF
TRBJ2-7 - - TRBV20-1 TGCAGTGCGAGAGTACCGGGACCAGGCTACGAGCAGTACTTC CSARVPGPGYEQYF
TRBJ2-1 - - TRBV30 TGTGCCTGGAGTGTCCTCAGTGAGCAGTTCTTC CAWSVLSEQFF
TRBJ2-7 - TRBD2 TRBV29-1 TGCAGCGCCGAAACTAGCGGAGGAGACTACGAGCAGTACTTC CSAETSGGDYEQYF
TRBJ2-1 few - TRBV4-3 TGCGCCAGCAGCCAGGACAAGCCCTCCTACAATGAGCAGTTCTTC CASSQDKPSYNEQFF
TRBJ2-7 few TRBD2 TRBV20-1 TGCAGTGCTAGCCTAAGAACTAGCGTAGGTGACGAGCAGTACTTC CSASLRTSVGDEQYF
TRBJ2-7 many TRBD2 TRBV6-5 TGTGCCAGCAGTACTTTGGGACTAGCGGATAAGCAGTACTTC CASSTLGLADKQYF
TRBJ2-7 many - TRBV29-1 TGCAGCGTCGACCCGGGGACGGACGAGCAGTACTTC CSVDPGTDEQYF
TRBJ2-7 - - TRBV18 TGTGCCAGCTCACCAATTCAGGAGGGCTACGAGCAGTACTTC CASSPIQEGYEQYF
TRBJ2-3 many - TRBV29-1 TGCAGCGTTCGAACAGATACGCAGTATTTT CSVRTDTQYF
TRBJ2-1 few - TRBV5-1 TGCGCCAGCAGCCGATCCCCTGGCGGGTCGTCCTACAATGAGCAGTTCTTC CASSRSPGGSSYNEQFF
TRBJ1-5 many TRBD1 TRBV18 TGTGCCAGCTCACCGGACAGGATTCCTAATCAGCCCCAGCATTTT CASSPDRIPNQPQHF
TRBJ1-2 few - TRBV15 TGTGCCACCAGCAGCGAGCTAGGTGGCTACACCTTC CATSSELGGYTF